This TCR beta chain was retrieved from a study of control samples from healthy donors and cancer patients (dated by TCRdb to about 2020). The library was produced with the immunoSEQ multiplex PCR assay. What TCRdb holds here is the immuneACCESS table cut down to in-frame rearrangements. Part of the clones is not present; checked against another copy, under half of the missing clones reflect an unresolved V gene, and the others are unexplained. The sample table shows around 30,000 clones, and 94% are seen once. The ten largest account for under 8% of the sample. On this clone: This clone's antigen is unknown. Base-call qualities are not available, and no considerably larger clone is one nucleotide away.

This receptor was identified in a man in his fifties or sixties in good health. Sequenced: blood.

The nucleotide sequence reads as follows: TGTGCCAGCAGCTTACGTTGGTCAGGGGTCGGCGAGCAGTACTTC. Its protein product is CASSLRWSGVGEQYF. Recombination joined TRBV7-2 with TRBJ2-7, and TRBD1 may be the D gene, going by 6 matching bases. The junction carries 17 bases between V and J, which are trimmed by 2 bases and 6 bases respectively. According to the germline V gene, CDR1 reads SGHTA and CDR2 reads FQGNSA. Including cysteine and phenylalanine, the CDR3 has 15 amino acids. Of all the DNA, just the CDR3 is kept, 45 bases in frame from base 1. The CDR3 plus the reference TRBV7-2 and TRBJ2-7 genes for the other parts give the full variable domain: GAGVSQSPSNKVTEKGKDVELRCDPISGHTALYWYRQSLGQGLEFLIYFQGNSAPDKSGLPSDRFSAERTGGSVSTLTIQRTQQEDSAVYLCASSLRWSGVGEQYFGPGTRLTVT.